Below, 31 T cell receptor beta chains from the same sample are listed, as sequenced in a study of beta chain features in type 1 diabetes. These TCRs' antigens remain unknown. The investigators reverse transcribed all of the isolated RNA, so they sequenced expressed TCRB transcripts. Here immunoSEQ multiplex PCR was the method, and the copy in TCRdb shows in-frame clones only, minus some. This table has about 41,000 clones, 66% appearing once. Study-wide results and limits: Moderate but significant shortening of TCRB CDR3s was recorded in all four CD4+ subsets from Type 1 diabetes patients.

Input material: Tregs from blood. These receptor sequences come from a man aged 30 to 39 with type 1 diabetes. Some clones in this sample may be carry-over from other donors' samples.

The J gene is TRBJ1-2, the V gene TRBV7-9; TRBD1 matches at 10 bases. This CDR3 is built from 16 residues. V was pared by 5 bases and J by 3 bases, with 9 bases of the junction left unmatched. Germline lookup yields CDR1 SEHNR and CDR2 FQNEAQ (reference sequence). As DNA, the CDR3 is TGTGCCAGCAGCCCCGGCGGGACAGGGGCCGACTATGGCTACACCTTC. Protein product: CASSPGGTGADYGYTF. The whole variable domain, remainder taken from reference TRBV7-9 and TRBJ1-2, is DTGVSQNPRHKITKRGQNVTFRCDPISEHNRLYWYRQTLGQGPEFLTYFQNEAQLEKSRLLSDRFSAERPKGSFSTLEIQRTEQGDSAMYLCASSPGGTGADYGYTFGSGTRLTVV.

V is TRBV5-1 and J is TRBJ2-2, with a tentative D call TRBD1 (5 bases). V was pared by 3 bases and J by 3 bases, with 18 bases between. Germline CDR1 is SGHRS and CDR2 is YFSETQ. This CDR3 region has 17 residues. CDR3 amino acids: CASSWARDSLDTGELFF. As DNA, the CDR3 is TGCGCCAGCAGCTGGGCCAGGGATTCTCTCGACACCGGGGAGCTGTTTTTT.

J is TRBJ2-5 and V is TRBV7-2; D remains unclear. Between the trimmed V and J ends, which lost 5 bases and 2 bases, there was a span of 9 bases. The CDR3 is made up of 13 amino acids. Germline lookup yields CDR1 SGHTA and CDR2 FQGNSA. CDR3 DNA sequence: TGTGCCAGCAGCGAGAGTGTTCAAGAGACCCAGTACTTC. This translates into CASSESVQETQYF.

The CDR3 DNA reads as TGTGCCAGTAGTATAGGAAGAGATTCACCCCTCCACTTT. It translates to CASSIGRDSPLHF. The gene calls are TRBV19 and TRBJ1-6, with D uncertain. Germline V gives CDR1 LNHDA, CDR2 SQIVND (reference sequence). There are 13 residues in the CDR3. The V and J ends lost 1 base and 8 bases respectively, with 6 bases between them.

The chain joins TRBV28 to TRBJ2-5; D perhaps matches TRBD1 (6 bases). TRBJ2-7 matches the DNA end more closely, so the J call is doubtful. The CDR3 is made up of 12 amino acids. Germline loops: CDR1 MDHEN, CDR2 SYDVKM. The CDR3 bases are TGTGCCAGCAGTCAAACAGGGAGCGAGCAGTACTTC. This translates into CASSQTGSEQYF.

The chain couples TRBV6-5 to TRBJ1-2; D gene ambiguous. Germline V CDR1 and CDR2: MNHEY, SVGAGI. The CDR3 runs to 14 residues. Trimming stripped 7 bases from V and 7 bases from J, with 19 bases between. The chain's CDR3 is CASNSRGQRLGYTF. For the CDR3, the DNA is TGTGCCAGCAACTCACGAGGGCAGAGGCTTGGCTACACCTTC.

The gene calls are TRBV19 and TRBJ2-5; a weak D match, TRBD2 (6 bases). Germline V lookup: CDR1 LNHDA, CDR2 SQIVND (reference sequence). V lost 1 base and J 0 bases, leaving 12 bases between the germline ends. The CDR3 runs to 16 residues. CDR3 DNA sequence: TGTGCCAGTAGTATAGTGGGATCGGGGGACCAAGAGACCCAGTACTTC. This sequence encodes CASSIVGSGDQETQYF. The full variable domain, completed using reference TRBV19 and TRBJ2-5, is DGGITQSPKYLFRKEGQNVTLSCEQNLNHDAMYWYRQDPGQGLRLIYYSQIVNDFQKGDIAEGYSVSREKKESFPLTVTSAQKNPTAFYLCASSIVGSGDQETQYFGPGTRLLVL.

This clone occurred once. The chain has TRBV11-2 and TRBJ2-5, with 7 bases identical to TRBD2. The V segment lost 4 bases and the J segment 6 bases; nucleotides outside the gene matches: 11. The CDR3 runs 15 residues. Germline values: CDR1 SGHAT, CDR2 FQNNGV. The CDR3: CASSSRGWRSQTQYF. Here the CDR3 DNA reads TGTGCCAGCAGCTCGCGGGGGTGGAGGAGCCAGACCCAGTACTTC.

This clone was seen only a few times. The genes are TRBV29-1 and TRBJ2-3; TRBD1 aligns across 7 bases. Per the germline V gene, CDR1 is SQVTM and CDR2 is ANQGSEA. The CDR3 consists of 14 residues. The ends lost 5 bases at V and 0 bases at J; junction bases unmatched: 5. The CDR3 is CSVKWGQSTDTQYF. The CDR3 bases are TGCAGCGTTAAATGGGGACAGAGCACAGATACGCAGTATTTT.

V usage is TRBV19 and J usage is TRBJ2-3; 13 bases agree with TRBD2. CDR1 and CDR2 (germline): LNHDA, SQIVND (reference sequence). The CDR3 loop spans 16 amino acids. V trimming: 4 bases; J trimming: 2 bases; junction bases outside the gene matches: 3. CDR3 amino acids: CASSKLAGGPTDTQYF. In nucleotides, the CDR3 is TGTGCCAGTAGTAAACTAGCGGGGGGGCCCACAGATACGCAGTATTTT.

This clone was seen only once. The CDR3 spells CASSRPGQALSTDTQYF. CDR3 nucleotide sequence: TGTGCCAGCAGCCGCCCCGGACAGGCCTTGAGCACAGATACGCAGTATTTT. The rearrangement links TRBV28 to TRBJ2-3, with 7 positions matching TRBD1. The germline gives CDR1 MDHEN, CDR2 SYDVKM. Losses at the gene ends were 6 bases for V and 0 bases for J; bases not matched to a gene: 12. The CDR3 has 17 residues.

The chain joins TRBV6-5 to TRBJ1-3; D uncertain. The CDR3 sequence is 14 residues long. The germline CDR1 and CDR2 sequences are MNHEY and SVGAGI. V was trimmed by 9 bases and J by 0 bases, leaving 12 bases between them. The CDR3 DNA follows: TGTGCCAGTAAAAGCTCTCTCTCTGGAAACACCATATATTTT. Its protein product is CASKSSLSGNTIYF.

This clone was counted a few times. The chain has TRBV9 and TRBJ2-3; 8 bases map to TRBD1. The V gene end was trimmed by 2 bases and the J gene end by 4 bases; junction bases not matched to a gene: 6. This CDR3 comprises 15 residues. Germline CDR1 and CDR2: SGDLS and YYNGEE. The CDR3 loop is CASSVAGGRADTQYF. The CDR3 DNA is TGTGCCAGCAGCGTCGCAGGGGGCAGGGCAGATACGCAGTATTTT. The entire variable domain, with the rest obtained from reference TRBV9 and TRBJ2-3, is as follows: DSGVTQTPKHLITATGQRVTLRCSPRSGDLSVYWYQQSLDQGLQFLIQYYNGEERAKGNILERFSAQQFPDLHSELNLSSLELGDSALYFCASSVAGGRADTQYFGPGTRLTVL.

The rearrangement joins TRBV7-2 to TRBJ1-2; D is ambiguous. Trimming left V 0 bases short and J 4 bases short, with 9 bases between. In germline, CDR1 is SGHTA, CDR2 FQGNSA. The CDR3 consists of 14 residues. CDR3 DNA sequence: TGTGCCAGCAGCTTAGCTCCAGGAATCTATGGCTACACCTTC. It specifies CASSLAPGIYGYTF.

The rearrangement uses TRBV6-5 and TRBJ1-6; unclear D gene. This CDR3 is 14 amino acids long. From germline, CDR1 is MNHEY and CDR2 SVGAGI. Between the trimmed V and J ends, which lost 8 bases and 0 bases, there was a span of 8 bases. This CDR3 reads CASGPSSYNSPLHF. DNA for the CDR3: TGTGCCAGCGGGCCCAGCTCCTATAATTCACCCCTCCACTTT.

This clone appeared a few times. The chain employs TRBV7-9 and TRBJ1-4; no clear D. Germline assignment: CDR1 SEHNR and CDR2 FQNEAQ (reference sequence). Trimming shortened V by 4 bases and J by 0 bases, and 6 bases separated the two germline ends. The CDR3 is 14 amino acids. Here the CDR3 reads CASSSGATNEKLFF. The DNA for the CDR3 is TGTGCCAGCAGCTCCGGAGCAACTAATGAAAAACTGTTTTTT.

This sequence joins TRBV5-1 and TRBJ2-3, with D maybe TRBD1 (6 bases). Trimming shortened V by 5 bases and J by 2 bases, and 15 bases separated the two germline ends. The CDR3 extends over 15 amino acids. The germline V gene has CDR1 SGHRS and CDR2 YFSETQ. The CDR3 DNA follows: TGCGCCAGCAGGGGGGCAGGGCATGCCACAGATACGCAGTATTTT. This translates into CASRGAGHATDTQYF.

This chain links TRBV6-1 with TRBJ1-1; maybe TRBD1 (5 bases). The germline V and J ends were trimmed by 10 bases and 8 bases, with 20 bases remaining between them. Germline values: CDR1 MNHNS, CDR2 SASEGT. This CDR3 has 13 residues. In DNA form, the CDR3 reads TGTGCCACCTTTCTCCGCGGGGGTGACGAAGCTTTCTTT. It is translated as CATFLRGGDEAFF.

The genes are TRBV2 and TRBJ2-7; D may be TRBD2 (5 bases). The CDR3 consists of 14 residues. V lost 3 bases and J 2 bases, leaving 11 bases between the germline ends. Germline-derived CDR1 and CDR2 are SNHLY and FYNNEI. The CDR3 DNA reads TGTGCCAGCAGTGAGAGCGTTAGCGCCTACGAGCAGTACTTC. It translates to CASSESVSAYEQYF.

This clone was seen a single time. The chain has TRBV5-1 and TRBJ2-7; D is ambiguous. In germline, CDR1 is SGHRS, CDR2 YFSETQ. V lost 5 bases and J lost 4, with 13 bases in between. The CDR3 consists of 13 residues. The CDR3 DNA sequence: TGCGCCAGCAGACGGCAGGAAGAATACGAGCAGTACTTC. Protein sequence: CASRRQEEYEQYF.

The rearrangement links TRBV2 to TRBJ2-5; 7 bases align to TRBD1. TRBJ2-7 matches the DNA end more closely, so the J call is doubtful. The CDR3 runs 15 residues. The germline V gene has CDR1 SNHLY and CDR2 FYNNEI. Here the CDR3 reads CASKDSPGQTYEQYF. CDR3 DNA sequence: TGTGCCAGCAAGGATTCACCGGGACAGACCTACGAGCAGTACTTC.

The chain carries TRBV5-1 and TRBJ2-1; 8 positions match TRBD1. Germline trimming cut 4 bases from V and 1 base from J; bases unmatched to any gene: 4. Germline CDR1 is SGHRS and CDR2 is YFSETQ. The CDR3 has 15 amino acids. The CDR3: CASSPRGPSYNEQFF. The CDR3 DNA reads as TGCGCCAGCAGCCCCAGGGGGCCGTCCTACAATGAGCAGTTCTTC.

This clone was observed a handful of times. V is TRBV5-1 and J is TRBJ2-1; 11 nucleotides align to TRBD2. This CDR3 is built from 15 residues. V trimming: 0 bases; J trimming: 8 bases; junction bases outside the gene matches: 4. The germline gives CDR1 SGHRS, CDR2 YFSETQ. The CDR3 bases are TGCGCCAGCAGCTTGGCCCTAGCGGGGGGATATGAGCAGTTCTTC. This sequence encodes CASSLALAGGYEQFF.

The V call is TRBV27, the J call TRBJ1-6, with 8 nucleotides matching TRBD1. This CDR3 spans 15 amino acids. CDR1 MNHEY and CDR2 SMNVEV come from the germline V gene (reference sequence). V was pared by 5 bases and J by 9 bases, with 9 bases of the junction left unmatched. The CDR3 region has the DNA TGTGCCAGCAGTCGCGGACAGGGAGTTTTTTCACCCCTCCACTTT. Translating it yields CASSRGQGVFSPLHF.

The chain employs TRBV4-3 and TRBJ2-3, with 9 bases that match TRBD2. The CDR3 has 16 residues. Unmatched junction bases numbered 7, after V lost 0 bases and J lost 6 bases. Germline lookup yields CDR1 LGHNA and CDR2 YSLEER. The CDR3, as DNA: TGCGCCAGCAGCCAAGATCAGGTAGCGGGAGCGGATACGCAGTATTTT. Translation gives CASSQDQVAGADTQYF.

The chain recombines TRBV5-4 with TRBJ1-2; D is possibly TRBD1 (6 bases). Germline V lookup: CDR1 SGHNT, CDR2 YYREEE (reference sequence). The CDR3 runs 15 residues. Trimming stripped 4 bases from V and 5 bases from J, with 18 bases between. The CDR3: CASSLPTGFLYGYTF. Written as DNA, the CDR3 is TGTGCCAGCAGCCTACCGACAGGATTCCTTTATGGCTACACCTTC.

V and J are TRBV11-2 and TRBJ2-1, with 12 bases that match TRBD2. Germline values: CDR1 SGHAT, CDR2 FQNNGV. This CDR3 region has 14 residues. After removal of 1 base from V and 15 bases from J, the junction contained 7 bases not matched to a gene. The CDR3 spells CASSLVGTSGSRFF. The DNA of the CDR3 is TGTGCCAGCAGCTTAGTTGGGACTAGCGGGTCGAGGTTCTTC.

This chain uses TRBV10-2 with TRBJ2-7; tentatively, D is TRBD1 (5 bases). The germline V gene encodes CDR1 WSHSY and CDR2 SAAADI. Trimming removed 6 bases at V and 2 bases at J, with 11 bases between. The CDR3 contains 13 residues. CDR3 sequence (DNA): TGCGCCAGCAGGACGACAGCGACCTACGAGCAGTACTTC. It is translated as CASRTTATYEQYF.

The chain couples TRBV7-2 to TRBJ1-1; TRBD1 might be the D (5 bases). The CDR3 runs to 16 residues. Germline loops: CDR1 SGHTA, CDR2 FQGNSA. The V end was cut by 3 bases, the J end by 4 bases, with 18 bases between. In DNA, the CDR3 is TGTGCCAGCAGCTTGTCGCAGGGTGTTAGAAGCACTGAAGCTTTCTTT. Translated, it gives CASSLSQGVRSTEAFF.

This clone was seen a few times. The chain employs TRBV5-1 and TRBJ2-1; 12 bases match TRBD2. CDR1 SGHRS and CDR2 YFSETQ come from the germline V gene. The CDR3 consists of 15 residues. The V segment lost 1 base and the J segment 6 bases; nucleotides outside the gene matches: 2. CDR3 amino acids: CASSLLLAGGNEQFF. In nucleotides, the CDR3 is TGCGCCAGCAGCTTGCTACTAGCGGGGGGCAATGAGCAGTTCTTC.

The chain carries TRBV6-5 and TRBJ1-2; no definite D call. V was cut by 7 bases and J by 4 bases, with 16 bases left in between. Germline-derived CDR1 and CDR2 are MNHEY and SVGAGI. The CDR3 length is 14 residues. The CDR3 loop is CASMTFPAGYGYTF. The CDR3 nucleotides are TGTGCCAGCATGACCTTCCCGGCAGGCTATGGCTACACCTTC.